These T cell receptor beta chains were read from a single sample in a study of blood T cell repertoires in COVID-19. Here immunoSEQ multiplex PCR was the method, and the copy in TCRdb shows in-frame clones only, minus some. This table has 270,000 or so clones, 75% to 90% appearing once. Source material: peripheral blood. Every receptor here comes from a woman aged 30 to 39 with active or convalescent COVID-19. Each CDR3 is given with its conserved first and last residue. A D gene is named only where the DNA matches it firmly. Clone size is given for some rows only: seen once, a few or many times, or a class if the clone is expanded.

D	V	J	size	CDR3	DNA
TRBD1	TRBV10-3	TRBJ1-3	.	CAIRESGTGALSGNTIYF	TGTGCCATCAGAGAATCCGGGACAGGGGCCCTCTCTGGAAACACCATATATTTT
TRBD2	TRBV7-3	TRBJ2-1	.	CASSLKAGGQQFF	TGTGCCAGCAGCTTAAAAGCGGGGGGACAGCAGTTCTTC
TRBD1	TRBV6-1	TRBJ1-6	.	CASSEYDRGRNSPLHF	TGTGCCAGCAGTGAATATGACAGGGGACGTAATTCACCCCTCCACTTT
.	TRBV5-1	TRBJ1-1	.	CASKNGQGSTEAFF	TGCGCCAGCAAAAATGGACAAGGAAGTACTGAAGCTTTCTTT
.	TRBV5-5	TRBJ1-5	.	CASSRGAALGNQPQHF	TGTGCCAGCAGCAGGGGCGCAGCATTAGGAAATCAGCCCCAGCATTTT
.	TRBV28	TRBJ2-1	.	CASSFRRDEQFF	TGTGCCAGCAGTTTTAGGAGGGATGAGCAGTTCTTC
.	TRBV5-5	TRBJ1-5	.	CASSFEAGDSNQPQHF	TGTGCCAGCAGCTTTGAGGCAGGGGACAGCAATCAGCCCCAGCATTTT
.	TRBV6-6	TRBJ1-1	.	CASSYSIVRGTEAFF	TGTGCCAGCAGTTACTCCATCGTACGGGGGACTGAAGCTTTCTTT
.	TRBV7-2	TRBJ1-1	.	CASSSGQNTEAFF	TGTGCCAGCAGCTCCGGACAGAACACTGAAGCTTTCTTT
.	TRBV7-3	TRBJ2-1	.	CASSLSASANNEQFF	TGTGCCAGCAGCTTATCCGCTAGCGCCAACAATGAGCAGTTCTTC
.	TRBV6-5	TRBJ1-3	.	CASRRGIHSGNTIYF	TGTGCCAGCAGGCGGGGGATTCACTCTGGAAACACCATATATTTT
.	TRBV19	TRBJ2-7	.	CASSQQGTSYEQYF	TGTGCCAGTAGCCAACAGGGTACCTCCTACGAGCAGTACTTC
TRBD1	TRBV10-3	TRBJ2-1	few	CATRDRGSYNEQFF	TGTGCCACCCGGGACAGGGGTTCCTACAATGAGCAGTTCTTC
TRBD1	TRBV5-4	TRBJ2-5	.	CASSGQGDLGETQYF	TGTGCCAGCAGCGGACAGGGGGACCTCGGGGAGACCCAGTACTTC
.	TRBV5-1	TRBJ2-1	.	CASSLEGLPDNEQFF	TGCGCCAGCAGCTTGGAAGGACTCCCTGACAATGAGCAGTTCTTC
TRBD1	TRBV3-1/TRBV3-2	TRBJ2-5	.	CASSRTGVVETQYF	TGTGCCAGCTCTCGGACAGGGGTGGTGGAGACCCAGTACTTC
.	TRBV6-7	TRBJ2-5	.	CASSYTEVETQYF	TGTGCCAGCAGTTACACGGAGGTGGAGACCCAGTACTTC
.	TRBV3-1/TRBV3-2	TRBJ2-7	once	CASSRVSGGGGASYEQYF	TGTGCCAGCAGCCGCGTCTCCGGGGGAGGGGGGGCCTCCTACGAGCAGTACTTC
.	TRBV12-3/TRBV12-4	TRBJ1-2	.	CATGRGNQGGYTF	TGTGCCACAGGACGGGGGAACCAAGGGGGCTACACCTTC
.	TRBV7-9	TRBJ2-5	.	CASSQGTGTETQYF	TGTGCCAGCAGCCAGGGGACGGGCACGGAGACCCAGTACTTC
.	TRBV10-2	TRBJ2-2	.	CASITRQGGTGELFF	TGCGCCAGCATTACCCGGCAGGGAGGCACCGGGGAGCTGTTTTTT
.	TRBV30	TRBJ1-1	.	CAWGLSRDTEAFF	TGTGCCTGGGGGTTATCACGAGACACTGAAGCTTTCTTT
TRBD2	TRBV7-8	TRBJ2-3	.	CASSKRAGGDTDTQYF	TGTGCCAGCAGCAAAAGGGCGGGGGGGGACACAGATACGCAGTATTTT
.	TRBV14	TRBJ1-6	.	CASSSATGFNSPLHF	TGTGCCAGCAGCAGCGCCACAGGGTTTAATTCACCCCTCCACTTT
TRBD1	TRBV7-9	TRBJ1-1	.	CASSFQVTGANTEAFF	TGTGCCAGCAGCTTTCAAGTGACAGGGGCGAACACTGAAGCTTTCTTT
.	TRBV7-9	TRBJ1-6	.	CASSLPGVQPPLHF	TGTGCCAGCAGCCTTCCAGGGGTACAGCCACCCCTCCACTTT
TRBD2	TRBV5-1	TRBJ2-7	once	CASSPPPGLELAEQYF	TGCGCCAGCAGCCCACCCCCGGGACTAGAATTAGCCGAGCAGTACTTC
.	TRBV13	TRBJ1-2	.	CASSFRGGPYYGYTF	TGTGCCAGCAGCTTCAGGGGCGGGCCGTACTATGGCTACACCTTC
.	TRBV4-3	TRBJ1-1	few	CASSQDLDSEAFF	TGCGCCAGCAGCCAAGATTTGGACAGTGAAGCTTTCTTT
.	TRBV5-4	TRBJ1-3	.	CASSLGASGNTIYF	TGTGCCAGCAGCCTAGGGGCGAGCGGAAACACCATATATTTT
.	TRBV21-1	TRBJ1-1	few	CASSKAGVPDTEAFF	TGTGCCAGCAGCAAAGCCGGAGTGCCGGACACTGAAGCTTTCTTT
TRBD1	TRBV4-3	TRBJ1-2	.	CASSQEGKGAYGYTF	TGCGCCAGCAGCCAAGAGGGGAAGGGGGCCTATGGCTACACCTTC
.	TRBV2	TRBJ1-2	.	CASSDSRLYGYTF	TGTGCCAGCAGCGACAGTAGACTCTATGGCTACACCTTC
TRBD2	TRBV28	TRBJ2-1	.	CASSLAGGPNEQFF	TGTGCCAGCAGTTTAGCGGGGGGGCCCAATGAGCAGTTCTTC
TRBD2	TRBV5-1	TRBJ2-5	.	CASSSGLAGVSETQYF	TGCGCCAGCAGCTCGGGACTAGCGGGGGTATCAGAGACCCAGTACTTC
.	TRBV4-3	TRBJ1-6	.	CASSQESDSTSPLHF	TGCGCCAGCAGCCAAGAATCGGACAGTACCTCACCCCTCCACTTT
.	TRBV28	TRBJ1-2	.	CASSSQVIYGYTF	TGTGCCAGCAGTTCCCAGGTGATATATGGCTACACCTTC
TRBD1	TRBV13	TRBJ2-1	.	CASSRRTGGFPKTYNEQFF	TGTGCCAGCAGCCGTCGGACAGGGGGTTTCCCCAAAACCTACAATGAGCAGTTCTTC
.	TRBV15	TRBJ2-1	.	CATSRDRYYNEQFF	TGTGCCACCAGCAGAGACAGGTACTACAATGAGCAGTTCTTC
.	TRBV5-3	TRBJ2-1	.	CARSSHLSQLCNEQFF	TGTGCCAGAAGCTCTCACTTGTCCCAACTCTGCAATGAGCAGTTCTTC
TRBD1	TRBV19	TRBJ2-5	.	CASSIGGQGNQYF	TGTGCCAGTAGTATTGGGGGACAGGGGAACCAGTACTTC
.	TRBV11-2	TRBJ1-1	few	CASTLGPAESEAFF	TGTGCCAGCACCCTGGGGCCGGCGGAAAGTGAAGCTTTCTTT
.	TRBV7-2	TRBJ2-7	.	CASSLAGAVQYF	TGTGCCAGCAGCTTAGCAGGGGCGGTTCAGTACTTC
TRBD2	TRBV11-2	TRBJ2-5	.	CASSPPERGDQETQYF	TGTGCCAGCAGCCCGCCTGAGCGGGGGGACCAAGAGACCCAGTACTTC
TRBD1	TRBV20-1	TRBJ1-2	.	CSAGGTGVGNYGYTF	TGCAGTGCTGGTGGGACAGGGGTGGGTAACTATGGCTACACCTTC
.	TRBV30	TRBJ1-6	.	CAWSPQNNSPLHF	TGTGCCTGGAGTCCACAGAATAATTCACCCCTCCACTTT
.	TRBV5-4	TRBJ2-7	.	CASSFDRNEQYF	TGTGCCAGCAGCTTTGACAGGAACGAGCAGTACTTC
.	TRBV24-1	TRBJ1-2	.	CATSGYNRVGNYGYTF	TGTGCCACCAGTGGTTATAACAGGGTGGGCAACTATGGCTACACCTTC
TRBD1	TRBV5-1	TRBJ1-1	.	CASSPSTGGVVTEAFF	TGCGCCAGCAGCCCATCGACAGGGGGCGTTGTGACTGAAGCTTTCTTT
.	TRBV7-2	TRBJ2-1	.	CASSLAISRREQFF	TGTGCCAGCAGCTTAGCGATTAGCCGCCGGGAGCAGTTCTTC
.	TRBV28	TRBJ2-7	.	CASNPPGSGWYEQYF	TGTGCCAGCAACCCACCCGGCTCAGGGTGGTACGAGCAGTACTTC
TRBD2	TRBV9	TRBJ2-5	.	CASSAYTSGGAETQYF	TGTGCCAGCAGCGCCTATACTAGCGGGGGGGCGGAGACCCAGTACTTC
TRBD2	TRBV7-2	TRBJ2-3	.	CASSFLAGPADTQYF	TGTGCCAGCAGCTTCCTAGCGGGGCCGGCAGATACGCAGTATTTT
TRBD1	TRBV18	TRBJ1-2	.	CASSPKAGGSGYTF	TGTGCCAGCTCACCAAAGGCAGGGGGCTCTGGCTACACCTTC